This T cell receptor (beta chain) is from a study of spatial heterogeneity in lung cancer. The sample holds many counts of this clonotype. The antigen remains unidentified. Each TCR cDNA molecule bore a unique molecular identifier. TCRdb reprocessed the 5' RACE reads via MiXCR and lists one record per CDR3 protein. The sample has over 11,000 distinct CDR3 sequences; about a tenth are singletons. Study-wide findings and caveats: Ubiquitous expanded tumor TCRs were seen in blood more at resection than at follow-up.

Time point described: sample taken at primary tumor resection. Sequencing covered unsorted whole RNA taken from tumor, nontumor lung or frozen PBMC. The clonotype originates from a male donor with early-stage non-small cell lung cancer. The starting material was PBMCs, obtained at surgery.

This chain's CDR3 is CASSNTGGATDTQYF. The CDR3 nucleotides read TGTGCCAGCAGCAACACAGGGGGCGCGACAGATACGCAGTATTTT. This rearrangement joins TRBV7-2 to TRBJ2-3, with 9 bases lining up with TRBD1. Germline V gene sequence: CDR1 SGHTA, CDR2 FQGNSA. V lost 5 bases and J lost 3; bases outside the gene matches: 6. The CDR3 extends over 15 amino acids.